The text below deals with one T cell receptor (beta chain). Its antigen is unknown. Per the germline V gene, CDR1 is MNHEY and CDR2 is SMNVEV (reference sequence). V gave up 5 bases and J gave up 7 bases, with 18 bases separating them. This CDR3 comprises 15 residues. This entry is derived from a study of blood T cells in healthy people across ages. Notes on the study in general: Observed TCR beta diversity showed a strong correlation with the percentage of naive T cells as measured by flow cytometry.

A J-beta primer mix and a sample-barcoded 5' primer were used in a second PCR of about 6 to 12 cycles. TCRdb re-called the 5' RACE reads with MiXCR, one entry per CDR3 protein. This sample yields 800,000 to 1,300,000 distinct CDR3 sequences, of which around 25% are seen a single time; around 0.75% belongs to the top ten. The same data also went into a second study, on T cells of mothers and their children. From that report: The sample comes from eight or nine healthy Caucasian donors: mothers and children. For each mother, over 8 million TCR beta CDR3 reads were obtained, and for each child, roughly 3.2 million.

Source material: blood. This rearrangement joins TRBV27 to TRBJ2-1, with D maybe TRBD2 (5 bases). The receptor was isolated from a girl aged 2-10 years in good health. The CDR3 here is CASSKRTPGGNEQFF. CDR3 nucleotides: TGTGCCAGCAGTAAGCGGACTCCCGGCGGGAATGAGCAGTTCTTC.